The 31 T cell receptor beta chains in this list originate from one sample, sequenced in a study of blood T cell repertoires in COVID-19. This table comes from immunoSEQ multiplex PCR, and its TCRdb copy is limited to in-frame clones, with some not included. The sample carries under 200,000 clones, approximately 87% recorded once. Material for sequencing was peripheral blood. The receptors were sampled from an older woman with COVID-19, enrolled during active disease.

CDR3 sequence: CASSLTGGDGTEAFF. The CDR3 DNA sequence: TGCGCCAGCAGCTTGACAGGGGGTGATGGCACTGAAGCTTTCTTT. V gene TRBV5-1 combines with J gene TRBJ1-1, with TRBD1 identical over 8 bases. Trimming cost V 1 base and J 4 bases; bases outside gene matches: 6. The CDR3 has 15 residues. Germline assignment: CDR1 SGHRS and CDR2 YFSETQ.

This clone came up once. CDR3 sequence (DNA): TGCGCCAGCAGCTTGGAGGGGACCGGGGAGCTGTTTTTT. This gives the protein CASSLEGTGELFF. The chain couples TRBV5-1 to TRBJ2-2; D possibly corresponds to TRBD1 (5 bases). The CDR3 runs 13 residues. Trimming shortened V by 0 bases and J by 5 bases, and 5 bases separated the two germline ends. CDR1 is SGHRS and CDR2 is YFSETQ in the germline V gene. Together with reference TRBV5-1 and TRBJ2-2, the CDR3 gives the full variable domain: KAGVTQTPRYLIKTRGQQVTLSCSPISGHRSVSWYQQTPGQGLQFLFEYFSETQRNKGNFPGRFSGRQFSNSRSEMNVSTLELGDSALYLCASSLEGTGELFFGEGSRLTVL.

The V and J genes are TRBV9 and TRBJ2-2; 7 bases align to TRBD2. Trimming took 1 base from V and 0 from J; bases not matched to a gene: 9. From germline, CDR1 is SGDLS and CDR2 YYNGEE. The CDR3 totals 18 residues. This CDR3 reads CASSVWASGHTNTGELFF. The CDR3 DNA reads as TGTGCCAGCAGCGTATGGGCTAGCGGACACACGAACACCGGGGAGCTGTTTTTT.

The genes are TRBV9 and TRBJ2-3; D unresolved. Germline-derived CDR1 and CDR2 are SGDLS and YYNGEE. Deletions cut 0 bases from V and 5 bases from J, with 13 bases between. The CDR3 runs to 15 residues. CDR3 nucleotides: TGTGCCAGCAGCGTAGTAGGAGCCTTTGGAGATACGCAGTATTTT. Translating gives CASSVVGAFGDTQYF.

This chain uses TRBV10-2 with TRBJ2-7; 9 bases align to TRBD2. The J segment lost 3 bases and the V segment lost 3 bases, leaving 12 bases of the junction unmatched. The CDR3 contains 17 residues. Germline assignment: CDR1 WSHSY and CDR2 SAAADI. The CDR3 reads CASSEASGRLKDYEQYF. The CDR3 bases are TGCGCCAGCAGTGAAGCGAGCGGGAGGCTGAAGGACTACGAGCAGTACTTC.

The J gene is TRBJ2-7, the V gene TRBV11-3; 11 positions match TRBD2. V lost 5 bases and J lost 6; bases outside the gene matches: 6. Germline V gene lookup returns CDR1 SGHNT and CDR2 YENEEA. The CDR3 has 14 residues. The CDR3 DNA follows: TGTGCCAGCAGCCAGCTAGCGGGAGGTTTCGAGCAGTACTTC. Amino acid sequence: CASSQLAGGFEQYF. Full variable domain (missing parts from reference TRBV11-3 and TRBJ2-7): EAGVVQSPRYKIIEKKQPVAFWCNPISGHNTLYWYLQNLGQGPELLIRYENEEAVDDSQLPKDRFSAERLKGVDSTLKIQPAELGDSAVYLCASSQLAGGFEQYFGPGTRLTVT.

The rearrangement joins TRBV7-2 to TRBJ2-7, with 15 bases matching TRBD2. V lost 1 base and J lost 12; bases outside the gene matches: 10. The germline V gene encodes CDR1 SGHTA and CDR2 FQGNSA. The CDR3 extends over 16 amino acids. CDR3 protein: CASSLEPGTSGRRAYF. In nucleotides, the CDR3 is TGTGCCAGCAGCTTAGAACCCGGGACTAGCGGGAGGAGGGCGTACTTC.

This clone has a single count. The rearrangement links TRBV7-9 to TRBJ1-1; D not certain. V lost 0 bases, J lost 7 bases, and 9 bases lay in between. This CDR3 is 13 amino acids long. The V gene's germline CDR1 is SEHNR and CDR2 FQNEAQ (reference sequence). The DNA of the CDR3 is TGTGCCAGCAGCTTAGCCCCGGCGGGTGAAGCTTTCTTT. Translated, it gives CASSLAPAGEAFF.

J is TRBJ2-3 and V is TRBV19; 10 positions agree with TRBD1. The CDR3 contains 15 residues. The V gene end was trimmed by 4 bases and the J gene end by 4 bases; junction bases not matched to a gene: 5. The germline gives CDR1 LNHDA, CDR2 SQIVND (reference sequence). The CDR3 region is CASSKWTGGPDTQYF. In DNA form, the CDR3 reads TGTGCCAGTAGTAAATGGACAGGGGGACCAGATACGCAGTATTTT.

This clone was counted a single time. The chain has TRBV7-8 and TRBJ2-3, with 14 positions matching TRBD2. J gave up 3 bases and V 5 bases, and 4 bases lay outside the gene matches. Germline CDR1 is SGHVS and CDR2 is FQNEAQ. CDR3 length: 16 residues. CDR3 sequence: CASSPGLAGVTDTQYF. The CDR3 coding sequence is TGTGCCAGCAGCCCGGGACTAGCGGGAGTGACAGATACGCAGTATTTT.

This chain joins TRBV30 and TRBJ2-7; 7 bases fit TRBD2. Losses at the gene ends were 6 bases for V and 2 bases for J; bases not matched to a gene: 10. Germline values: CDR1 GTSNPN, CDR2 SVGIG (reference sequence). The CDR3 spans 14 residues. CDR3 nucleotides: TGTGCCTGCCCCGGCGGGGGATCGGCCTACGAGCAGTACTTC. This encodes CACPGGGSAYEQYF.

The chain has TRBV5-1 and TRBJ2-1; TRBD2 aligns across 11 bases. Germline CDR1 SGHRS, CDR2 YFSETQ. This CDR3 contains 13 residues. With V trimmed by 9 bases and J by 6 bases, 5 bases remained unmatched. The CDR3: CATGLAGSNEQFF. The CDR3 DNA reads TGCGCCACCGGACTAGCGGGTTCCAATGAGCAGTTCTTC.

The chain recombines TRBV19 with TRBJ2-1, with D tentatively TRBD1 (6 bases). Germline V lookup: CDR1 LNHDA, CDR2 SQIVND (reference sequence). The germline V and J ends were trimmed by 6 bases and 13 bases, with 13 bases remaining between them. CDR3 size: 11 residues. CDR3 residues: CASRAGVLQFF. Written as DNA, the CDR3 is TGTGCCAGTAGGGCAGGGGTTCTCCAGTTCTTC.

The chain carries TRBV7-9 and TRBJ2-7; TRBD2 aligns across 13 bases. CDR3 size: 16 residues. The junction had 13 bases not matched to a gene; V was cut back by 5 bases and J by 9 bases. CDR1 and CDR2 from the germline V gene are SEHNR and FQNEAQ (reference sequence). DNA of the CDR3: TGTGCCAGCAGCGCAGACGGAGGACTAGCGGGAGTTGTGCAGTACTTC. Residues: CASSADGGLAGVVQYF.

The chain employs TRBV3-1 (or the pseudogene TRBV3-2) and TRBJ2-7; 9 bases agree with TRBD2. The CDR3 has 15 amino acids. With 3 bases clipped from V and 2 bases from J, the junction kept 5 bases outside the gene matches. Per the germline V gene, CDR1 is LGHDT and CDR2 is YNNKEL (reference sequence). CDR3 coding DNA: TGTGCCAGCAGCCAGCGGGAGGGCTTCGCCTACGAGCAGTACTTC. This codes for CASSQREGFAYEQYF.

V usage is TRBV3-1 (or the pseudogene TRBV3-2) and J usage is TRBJ1-5; D is perhaps TRBD1 (5 bases). CDR1 and CDR2 (germline): LGHDT, YNNKEL (reference sequence). The CDR3 is 14 amino acids. With 3 bases removed from V and 2 bases from J, the gap between germline ends came to 8 bases. CDR3 loop: CASSQDIGNQPQHF. DNA for the CDR3: TGTGCCAGCAGCCAGGACATTGGCAATCAGCCCCAGCATTTT.

The J gene is TRBJ2-2, the V gene TRBV5-1, with no clear D. V lost 4 bases, J lost 5 bases, and 9 bases lay in between. This CDR3 contains 13 residues. Per germline, CDR1 SGHRS and CDR2 YFSETQ. The CDR3 sequence: CASSPGSTGELFF. The DNA for the CDR3 is TGCGCCAGCAGCCCCGGTTCTACCGGGGAGCTGTTTTTT. Complete variable domain (other parts from reference TRBV5-1 and TRBJ2-2): KAGVTQTPRYLIKTRGQQVTLSCSPISGHRSVSWYQQTPGQGLQFLFEYFSETQRNKGNFPGRFSGRQFSNSRSEMNVSTLELGDSALYLCASSPGSTGELFFGEGSRLTVL.

The V gene is TRBV27, the J gene TRBJ2-3, with TRBD2 as a possible D gene (5 bases). The CDR3 spans 15 residues. V lost 6 bases to trimming and J lost 0 bases, with 13 bases between them. CDR1 is MNHEY, CDR2 SMNVEV, per germline (reference sequence). Here the CDR3 DNA reads TGTGCCAGCAGCCCCAAGCGGTTTAGCACAGATACGCAGTATTTT. It codes for CASSPKRFSTDTQYF.

In its sample, this clone was seen a few times. The chain carries TRBV6-6 and TRBJ1-6, with D perhaps TRBD1 (6 bases). CDR1 MNHNY and CDR2 SVGAGI come from the germline V gene (reference sequence). Trimming took 5 bases from V and 0 from J, leaving 17 bases between them. The CDR3 covers 18 residues. The DNA of the CDR3 is TGTGCCAGCAGTCACAGAGGGGGGGGGAGCTCCTATAATTCACCCCTCCACTTT. This gives the protein CASSHRGGGSSYNSPLHF.

This clone occurred once. The rearrangement links TRBV7-9 to TRBJ2-4; D is perhaps TRBD2 (5 bases). This CDR3 comprises 15 residues. V was cut by 5 bases and J by 5 bases, with 16 bases left in between. Germline V gives CDR1 SEHNR, CDR2 FQNEAQ (reference sequence). The DNA for the CDR3 is TGTGCCAGCAGCCCGACGACTATCCTCGAAAACATTCAGTACTTC. It is translated as CASSPTTILENIQYF.

The rearrangement uses TRBV4-1 and TRBJ1-2; 7 nucleotides agree with TRBD1. Germline V gives CDR1 MGHRA, CDR2 YSYEKL. The CDR3 extends over 17 amino acids. V was clipped by 1 base and J by 10 bases; unmatched bases: 18. The CDR3 region is CASSQGTGTAVSRSYTF. CDR3 DNA sequence: TGCGCCAGCAGCCAAGGCACCGGGACAGCGGTTTCGCGGTCCTACACCTTC.

J is TRBJ1-2 and V is TRBV9; the match to TRBD1 covers 8 bases. Unmatched junction bases numbered 3, after V lost 2 bases and J lost 0 bases. The CDR3 length is 15 residues. The V gene's germline CDR1 is SGDLS and CDR2 YYNGEE. CDR3 in DNA: TGTGCCAGCAGCGTGGACAGGGAGACTAACTATGGCTACACCTTC. Encoded protein: CASSVDRETNYGYTF. Full variable domain (missing parts from reference TRBV9 and TRBJ1-2): DSGVTQTPKHLITATGQRVTLRCSPRSGDLSVYWYQQSLDQGLQFLIQYYNGEERAKGNILERFSAQQFPDLHSELNLSSLELGDSALYFCASSVDRETNYGYTFGSGTRLTVV.

The V call is TRBV19, the J call TRBJ2-5; D is uncertain. CDR1 is LNHDA and CDR2 is SQIVND in the germline V gene (reference sequence). The V end lost 5 bases, the J end lost 5 bases, and 9 bases lay between the germline ends. The CDR3 is 12 amino acids. The CDR3 loop is CASSYDSETQYF. CDR3 nucleotide sequence: TGTGCCAGTAGTTACGACTCTGAGACCCAGTACTTC.

The V call is TRBV19, the J call TRBJ2-3, with 10 bases that match TRBD1. The germline V gene has CDR1 LNHDA and CDR2 SQIVND (reference sequence). This CDR3 comprises 15 residues. With 5 bases clipped from V and 1 base from J, the junction kept 3 bases outside the gene matches. This CDR3 is CASSRTGGGTDTQYF. Written as DNA, the CDR3 is TGTGCCAGTAGTCGGACAGGGGGTGGCACAGATACGCAGTATTTT.

The V and J genes are TRBV6-2 or TRBV6-3 and TRBJ1-1; 7 bases agree with TRBD1. V trimming: 0 bases; J trimming: 5 bases; junction bases outside the gene matches: 3. This CDR3 spans 14 amino acids. Germline CDR1 and CDR2: MNHEY and SVGEGT. CDR3 loop: CASSYSTGYTEAFF. CDR3 in DNA: TGTGCCAGCAGTTACTCGACAGGGTATACTGAAGCTTTCTTT.

This clone showed up just once. The genes are TRBV3-1 (or the pseudogene TRBV3-2) and TRBJ1-5, with D unresolved. The V end was cut by 0 bases, the J end by 7 bases, with 10 bases between. CDR3 length: 14 amino acids. CDR1 and CDR2 from the germline V gene are LGHDT and YNNKEL (reference sequence). The CDR3 DNA reads as TGTGCCAGCAGCCAAGATATGAGGGTACAGCCCCAGCATTTT. Translating it yields CASSQDMRVQPQHF.

V gene TRBV7-3 combines with J gene TRBJ2-7, with a possible D match to TRBD2 (6 bases). The CDR3 runs to 15 residues. V dropped 5 bases and J dropped 2 bases, with 16 bases sitting between them. Germline CDR1 is SGHTA and CDR2 is FQGTGA. The CDR3 DNA sequence: TGTGCCAGCAGCCTACAGAGGGACTTCACCTACGAGCAGTACTTC. Protein sequence: CASSLQRDFTYEQYF.

The chain carries TRBV19 and TRBJ2-5; 8 nucleotides line up with TRBD1. J was trimmed by 5 bases and V by 5 bases; bases with no gene match: 7. CDR1 is LNHDA, CDR2 SQIVND, per germline (reference sequence). The CDR3 is 14 residues long. In nucleotides, the CDR3 is TGTGCCAGTAGTGGACAGGGTCGTGGGGAGACCCAGTACTTC. Its protein is CASSGQGRGETQYF.

The chain employs TRBV5-4 and TRBJ2-6, with a weak D call TRBD1 (6 bases). CDR1 and CDR2 from the germline V gene are SGHNT and YYREEE (reference sequence). The CDR3 length is 16 residues. Trimming cost V 5 bases and J 2 bases, with 14 bases left between them. Here the CDR3 reads CASRIDPGAGANVLTF. CDR3 nucleotides: TGTGCCAGCAGGATCGACCCAGGGGCTGGGGCCAACGTCCTGACTTTC.

The chain joins TRBV30 to TRBJ2-7; possibly TRBD2 for D (6 bases). This CDR3 comprises 13 residues. Trimming removed 4 bases at V and 2 bases at J, with 12 bases between. Germline V gene sequence: CDR1 GTSNPN, CDR2 SVGIG (reference sequence). This CDR3 reads CAWMDGRAYEQYF. The CDR3 nucleotides are TGTGCCTGGATGGACGGGAGAGCCTACGAGCAGTACTTC.

This clone was seen only once. V is TRBV4-3 and J is TRBJ1-4, with TRBD1 identical over 9 bases. This CDR3 has 15 residues. V lost 3 bases to trimming and J lost 8 bases; unmatched junction nucleotides: 7. Per germline, CDR1 LGHNA and CDR2 YSLEER. The CDR3 loop reads CASSQVQGAGEKLFF. CDR3 DNA: TGCGCCAGCAGCCAGGTACAGGGGGCAGGAGAAAAACTGTTTTTT.